Sequencing of this T cell receptor (beta chain) was carried out in a study of cytomegalovirus exposure and HLA in healthy donors. Regarding the study as a whole: Some TCR beta chains (about 180 of them) were listed as cytomegalovirus-associated.

Points on this clone: Its antigen is not known.

It was with 60 Vbeta and 13 Jbeta primers that the PCR ran. Produced via immunoSEQ multiplex PCR; TCRdb's table is partial and in-frame only. The table has 250,000 to 350,000 clones, about nine tenths seen once. V was cut by 2 bases and J by 5 bases, with 10 bases left in between. The germline V gene encodes CDR1 MDHEN and CDR2 SYDVKM. This CDR3 contains 15 residues. This sequence was found in a man aged 40-55 years in good health and CMV-seropositive. This chain links TRBV28 with TRBJ1-6; a weak D match, TRBD1 (5 bases). The sample consisted of PBMCs. The CDR3 DNA is TGTGCCAGCAGTTTACCAGGGATTAATAATTCACCCCTCCACTTT. This encodes CASSLPGINNSPLHF.